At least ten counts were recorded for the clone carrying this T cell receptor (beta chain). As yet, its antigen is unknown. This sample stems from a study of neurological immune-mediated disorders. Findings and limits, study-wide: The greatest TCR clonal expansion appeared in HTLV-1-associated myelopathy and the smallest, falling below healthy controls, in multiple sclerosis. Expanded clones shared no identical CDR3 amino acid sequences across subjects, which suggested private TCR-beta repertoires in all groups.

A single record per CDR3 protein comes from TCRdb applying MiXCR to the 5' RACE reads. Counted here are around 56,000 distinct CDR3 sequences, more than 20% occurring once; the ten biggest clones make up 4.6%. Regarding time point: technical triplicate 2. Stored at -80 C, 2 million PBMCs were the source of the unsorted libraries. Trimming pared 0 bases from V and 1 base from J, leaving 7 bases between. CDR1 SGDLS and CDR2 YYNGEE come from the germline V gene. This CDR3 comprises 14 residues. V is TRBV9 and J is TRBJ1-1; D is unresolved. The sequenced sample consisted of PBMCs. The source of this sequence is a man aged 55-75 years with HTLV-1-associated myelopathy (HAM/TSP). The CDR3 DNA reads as TGTGCCAGCAGCGTAGGGGAAGCGAACACTGAAGCTTTCTTT. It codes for CASSVGEANTEAFF.